These 19 T cell receptor beta chains were all obtained from the same sample, sequenced in a study of T cell repertoires in cytomegalovirus infection. These receptors lack a known antigen. Each CDR3 protein is one row after TCRdb ran MiXCR on the reads. The table has tens of thousands of distinct CDR3 sequences, about 19% seen once. Material: CD8+ T cells from cultured PBMCs, obtained from culture after CMV antigen stimulation. These receptors were obtained from a human donor in good health (CMV status not recorded). Some clones in this sample may be carry-over from other donors' samples.

Only a few counts were recorded for this clonotype. The chain joins TRBV9 to TRBJ2-1; 8 positions agree with TRBD2. Germline trimming cut 5 bases from V and 6 bases from J; bases unmatched to any gene: 10. Per germline, CDR1 SGDLS and CDR2 YYNGEE. The CDR3 runs to 15 residues. CDR3 nucleotides: TGTGCCAGCAGTGGGGTGACTCTAGCGGGCAATGAGCAGTTCTTC. Translated: CASSGVTLAGNEQFF.

CDR3 sequence (DNA): TGTGCCACTTCGACACCTGGACATGGCTACACCTTC. It translates to CATSTPGHGYTF. The rearrangement joins TRBV7-2 to TRBJ1-2; D not resolved. The V end lost 10 bases, the J end lost 6 bases, and 15 bases lay between the germline ends. There are 12 residues in the CDR3. The germline gives CDR1 SGHTA, CDR2 FQGNSA.

Of note for this clonotype: A much larger clone lies a single base off, so this may be a read error. This chain links TRBV7-2 with TRBJ1-4; D gene ambiguous. Germline CDR1 and CDR2: SGHTA and FQGNSA. The CDR3 length is 11 residues. In nucleotides, the CDR3 is TGTGCCAGCCGCTTTGATGAAAAACTGTTTTTT. It codes for CASRFDEKLFF.

The chain uses TRBV27 and TRBJ2-2; possibly TRBD1 or TRBD2 for D (6 bases each). The V gene's germline CDR1 is MNHEY and CDR2 SMNVEV (reference sequence). V lost 6 bases and J 2 bases, leaving 25 bases between the germline ends. The CDR3 runs 19 residues. CDR3 bases: TGTGCCAGCAGCTCCCAGGGGAGGCCAATCGCTGAAAACACCGGGGAGCTGTTTTTT. Translation gives CASSSQGRPIAENTGELFF.

The sample holds a few counts of this clonotype. The chain recombines TRBV4-2 with TRBJ1-5; weak D call: TRBD1 (6 bases). Germline V gives CDR1 LGHNA, CDR2 YNFKEQ. The CDR3 length is 16 residues. V was trimmed by 0 bases and J by 3 bases, leaving 12 bases between them. Written as DNA, the CDR3 is TGTGCCAGCAGCCAAGAAAATGGACAGTTCAATCAGCCCCAGCATTTT. Protein: CASSQENGQFNQPQHF.

This rearrangement joins TRBV12-3 or TRBV12-4 to TRBJ2-7; D unresolved. The CDR3 length is 12 residues. V was cut by 3 bases and J by 4 bases, with 7 bases left in between. This CDR3 reads CASSFVVYEQYF. The CDR3 DNA reads as TGTGCCAGCAGTTTCGTGGTTTACGAGCAGTACTTC.

The gene calls are TRBV12-3 or TRBV12-4 and TRBJ2-7, with TRBD1 matching over 8 bases. V lost 6 bases, J lost 5 bases, and 12 bases stayed unmatched. CDR3 size: 15 residues. CDR3 residues: CASSPDRGRGNEQYF. The CDR3 DNA reads TGTGCCAGCAGCCCTGACAGGGGTCGGGGAAACGAGCAGTACTTC.

This clonotype was seen a few times. The chain is built from TRBV7-2 and TRBJ1-2; tentative D call: TRBD1 (5 bases). There are 15 residues in the CDR3. Trimming cost V 4 bases and J 6 bases, with 18 bases left between them. In germline, CDR1 is SGHTA, CDR2 FQGNSA. CDR3 nucleotide sequence: TGTGCCAGCAGCTCGTCAGGAATTCTGGGGGATGGCTACACCTTC. Amino acid sequence: CASSSSGILGDGYTF.

This clonotype came up a few times. The CDR3 coding sequence is TGTGCCAGCAGCCCTAGCGGGGGGGGAGGTCGGGAGCAGTTCTTC. This sequence encodes CASSPSGGGGREQFF. The gene calls are TRBV12-3 or TRBV12-4 and TRBJ2-1, with 12 bases fitting TRBD2. With 6 bases clipped from V and 10 bases from J, the junction kept 10 bases outside the gene matches. There are 15 residues in the CDR3.

For this clonotype: It is unclear where the CDR3 begins or ends on the DNA, so no DNA is shown, and the CDR3 is as TCRdb lists it. The chain is built from TRBV12-3 or TRBV12-4 and TRBJ1-1. The CDR3 numbers 16 amino acids, ends counted. CDR3 in amino acids: CASSSSVASQNTEAFF.

This chain connects TRBV10-3 to TRBJ2-1; TRBD2 agrees at 7 bases. Per the germline V gene, CDR1 is ENHRY and CDR2 is SYGVKD. The V and J ends lost 0 bases and 2 bases, in that order; junction bases with no gene match: 1. The CDR3 is 15 amino acids. The CDR3 loop reads CAISESSGAYNEQFF. The CDR3 bases are TGTGCCATCAGTGAGTCCAGCGGGGCCTACAATGAGCAGTTCTTC.

This chain links TRBV6-1 with TRBJ1-1, with TRBD1 identical over 11 bases. The germline V gene encodes CDR1 MNHNS and CDR2 SASEGT. V was pared by 5 bases and J by 3 bases, with 14 bases of the junction left unmatched. The CDR3 runs 18 residues. The CDR3 nucleotides are TGTGCCAGCAGTCCGGGACAGGGGGAGTGGGGACCTTACACTGAAGCTTTCTTT. Translation: CASSPGQGEWGPYTEAFF.

This clonotype was recorded a few times. V gene TRBV6-2 or TRBV6-3 combines with J gene TRBJ1-1; the D is unclear. CDR3 length equals 15 residues. Per the germline V gene, CDR1 is MNHEY and CDR2 is SVGEGT. Trimming took 6 bases from V and 2 from J, leaving 16 bases between them. CDR3 DNA sequence: TGTGCCAGCAGATCCTTTTTACAACTTAACACTGAAGCTTTCTTT. Its protein product is CASRSFLQLNTEAFF.

The V gene is TRBV9, the J gene TRBJ2-3; possibly TRBD2 for D (6 bases). CDR1 and CDR2 from the germline V gene are SGDLS and YYNGEE. The CDR3 is made up of 15 amino acids. The V end was cut by 4 bases, the J end by 6 bases, with 18 bases between. The CDR3 nucleotides are TGTGCCAGCAGCCTAGAGGGACTCTTCACCGATACGCAGTATTTT. This translates into CASSLEGLFTDTQYF.

This clonotype was recorded once. This chain links TRBV27 with TRBJ1-5; D is perhaps TRBD1 (5 bases). Per the germline V gene, CDR1 is MNHEY and CDR2 is SMNVEV (reference sequence). V lost 3 bases, J lost 5 bases, and 11 bases lay in between. CDR3 length: 14 amino acids. The CDR3 DNA follows: TGTGCCAGCAGTTTCTTCAGGGAGGATCAGCCCCAGCATTTT. This encodes CASSFFREDQPQHF.

This chain links TRBV15 with TRBJ2-7, with 11 bases identical to TRBD1. This CDR3 is built from 17 residues. CDR1 and CDR2 from the germline V gene are LNHNV and YYDKDF (reference sequence). V trimming: 3 bases; J trimming: 0 bases; junction bases outside the gene matches: 7. The CDR3 sequence: CATSSSGTGGSSYEQYF. The CDR3 coding sequence is TGTGCCACCAGCAGTTCGGGGACAGGGGGAAGCTCCTACGAGCAGTACTTC.

The chain combines TRBV4-1 with TRBJ2-7; D unclear. The CDR3 totals 13 residues. V was shortened by 3 bases and J by 5 bases, with 11 bases between the two germline ends. Germline CDR1 is MGHRA and CDR2 is YSYEKL. The CDR3 sequence: CASSQGLENEQYF. Here the CDR3 DNA reads TGCGCCAGCAGCCAGGGCCTCGAGAACGAGCAGTACTTC.

The DNA of the CDR3 is TGTGCCAGCAAACATTTCAACAGGGGGAACACTGAAGCTTTCTTT. Encoded protein: CASKHFNRGNTEAFF. The V call is TRBV28, the J call TRBJ1-1; 7 bases are shared with TRBD1. This CDR3 contains 15 residues. J gave up 1 base and V 7 bases, and 9 bases lay outside the gene matches. Germline lookup yields CDR1 MDHEN and CDR2 SYDVKM.

This clonotype appeared a few times. The chain uses TRBV7-6 and TRBJ1-1; D call uncertain. With 2 bases removed from V and 10 bases from J, the gap between germline ends came to 5 bases. This CDR3 is 10 amino acids long. Germline V gives CDR1 SGHVS, CDR2 FNYEAQ. The CDR3 nucleotides are TGTGCCAGCAGCTTATTATCAGCTTTCTTT. This translates into CASSLLSAFF.